The next 17 T cell receptor beta chains were all read from a single sample in a study of CD8 T cells in Susac syndrome. Random-hexamer reverse transcription was applied to about 0.45 to 1 ug RNA. TCRdb re-called the immunoSEQ multiplex PCR reads through MiXCR, storing one row per CDR3 protein. Here the sample spans 70,000 to 100,000 distinct CDR3 sequences, 95% to 96% being singletons. The specimen sequenced was CD8+ T cells from PBMCs. All receptors come from a human donor with Susac syndrome.

This clonotype has a single count. J is TRBJ2-3 and V is TRBV20-1; D is tentatively TRBD1 or TRBD2 (5 bases each). Germline CDR1 DFQATT, CDR2 SNEGSKA (reference sequence). V gave up 6 bases and J gave up 0 bases, with 16 bases separating them. The CDR3 has 15 residues. CDR3 region: CSAKLRGESTDTQYF. The CDR3 DNA reads TGCAGTGCCAAACTCCGAGGGGAGAGCACAGATACGCAGTATTTT.

The chain employs TRBV5-1 and TRBJ2-7, with TRBD1 matching over 9 bases. This CDR3 has 14 residues. CDR1 and CDR2 (germline): SGHRS, YFSETQ. The V gene end was trimmed by 4 bases and the J gene end by 0 bases; junction bases not matched to a gene: 2. CDR3 sequence: CASSGTGLSYEQYF. DNA of the CDR3: TGCGCCAGCAGCGGGACAGGGCTCTCCTACGAGCAGTACTTC.

The rearrangement joins TRBV5-6 to TRBJ2-2; 9 bases map to TRBD1. CDR1 and CDR2 from the germline V gene are SGHDT and YYEEEE. CDR3 size: 15 residues. Trimming cost V 2 bases and J 7 bases; bases outside gene matches: 6. In DNA, the CDR3 is TGTGCCAGCAGCTTCCCCGGGACAGGGAACGGGGAGCTGTTTTTT. Translated: CASSFPGTGNGELFF.

This clonotype was detected only once. The rearrangement joins TRBV5-1 to TRBJ2-7; possible D gene TRBD1, 7 bases. The CDR3 runs to 17 residues. Trimming shortened V by 0 bases and J by 0 bases, and 16 bases separated the two germline ends. The germline gives CDR1 SGHRS, CDR2 YFSETQ. The chain's CDR3 is CASSLVGGQRSSYEQYF. The CDR3 DNA is TGCGCCAGCAGCTTGGTGGGGGGACAGCGCAGCTCCTACGAGCAGTACTTC.

This clonotype has a handful of counts. The rearrangement uses TRBV6-5 and TRBJ2-1, with TRBD2 matching 13 bases. The ends lost 5 bases at V and 9 bases at J; junction bases unmatched: 4. Germline CDR1 MNHEY, CDR2 SVGAGI. The length of the CDR3 is 14 residues. The CDR3 nucleotides read TGTGCCAGCAGTACTAGCGGGGGGGCGGGTGAGCAGTTCTTC. Amino acids: CASSTSGGAGEQFF.

The chain has TRBV20-1 and TRBJ2-7; 8 bases match TRBD1. V was clipped by 6 bases and J by 6 bases; unmatched bases: 10. This CDR3 is built from 13 residues. Germline CDR1 DFQATT, CDR2 SNEGSKA (reference sequence). CDR3 loop: CSAYGTGLSEQYF. Written as DNA, the CDR3 is TGCAGTGCCTACGGGACAGGCCTTAGCGAGCAGTACTTC.

The V call is TRBV7-2, the J call TRBJ2-7; 8 bases align to TRBD1. Germline V lookup: CDR1 SGHTA, CDR2 FQGNSA. V shed 5 bases and J 3 bases; nucleotides not matched to a gene: 12. The CDR3 is made up of 16 amino acids. The CDR3 spells CASSLNPGQDIYEQYF. For the CDR3, the DNA is TGTGCCAGCAGCCTGAACCCGGGACAGGATATCTACGAGCAGTACTTC.

The genes are TRBV20-1 and TRBJ1-5; a weak D match, TRBD1 (6 bases). CDR1 is DFQATT, CDR2 SNEGSKA, per germline (reference sequence). The V end lost 3 bases, the J end lost 0 bases, and 12 bases lay between the germline ends. This CDR3 has 15 amino acids. CDR3 residues: CSASTDSYSNQPQHF. DNA for the CDR3: TGCAGTGCTAGCACGGACAGTTATAGCAATCAGCCCCAGCATTTT.

This clonotype occurred once. The chain combines TRBV20-1 with TRBJ1-1; the D is unclear. Trimming cost V 5 bases and J 8 bases, with 9 bases left between them. The germline CDR1 and CDR2 sequences are DFQATT and SNEGSKA (reference sequence). The CDR3 has 10 residues. This CDR3 is CSAGHQEAFF. In nucleotides, the CDR3 is TGCAGTGCTGGGCACCAGGAAGCTTTCTTT.

The chain links TRBV20-1 to TRBJ1-5; no clear D. This CDR3 spans 14 amino acids. Trimming shortened V by 0 bases and J by 4 bases, and 10 bases separated the two germline ends. Per the germline V gene, CDR1 is DFQATT and CDR2 is SNEGSKA (reference sequence). The CDR3 DNA reads TGCAGTGCTAGAGATCGGGCAGTTAATCAGCCCCAGCATTTT. This gives the protein CSARDRAVNQPQHF.

The V and J genes are TRBV6-2 or TRBV6-3 and TRBJ1-5, with 9 positions matching TRBD1. CDR1 MNHEY and CDR2 SVGEGT come from the germline V gene. V was clipped by 11 bases and J by 6 bases; unmatched bases: 5. The CDR3 runs 12 residues. The CDR3: CAAGQGVQPQHF. The CDR3 DNA follows: TGTGCCGCGGGACAGGGAGTTCAGCCCCAGCATTTT.

The genes are TRBV20-1 and TRBJ2-3; D not resolved. Germline lookup yields CDR1 DFQATT and CDR2 SNEGSKA (reference sequence). With 5 bases removed from V and 3 bases from J, the gap between germline ends came to 15 bases. The CDR3 sequence is 14 residues long. The CDR3 DNA is TGCAGTGCTCCGGACCAACTGTTGACAGATACGCAGTATTTT. The encoded protein is CSAPDQLLTDTQYF.

The chain is built from TRBV3-1 and TRBJ2-5; possibly TRBD2 for D (6 bases). The CDR3 loop spans 15 amino acids. Trimming left V 4 bases short and J 3 bases short, with 15 bases between. CDR1 is LGHDT and CDR2 is YNNKEL in the germline V gene (reference sequence). The CDR3 loop reads CASSPLGGVKETQYF. CDR3 coding DNA: TGTGCCAGCAGCCCGCTCGGCGGGGTGAAAGAGACCCAGTACTTC.

The chain recombines TRBV24-1 with TRBJ2-2, with 9 bases matching TRBD2. Germline V lookup: CDR1 KGHDR, CDR2 SFDVKD. The CDR3 is 17 amino acids. V trimming: 5 bases; J trimming: 6 bases; junction bases outside the gene matches: 12. CDR3 nucleotide sequence: TGTGCCACCAGTGTCCGTAAGCGGGGGGCCCAGGCCGGGGAGCTGTTTTTT. It yields the protein CATSVRKRGAQAGELFF.

The DNA of the CDR3 is TGCAGTGCTACCTACAGGGGGGAGGTTAGTCAGCCCCAGCATTTT. This translates into CSATYRGEVSQPQHF. V usage is TRBV20-1 and J usage is TRBJ1-5; 8 nucleotides agree with TRBD1. The CDR3 extends over 15 amino acids. With 4 bases clipped from V and 6 bases from J, the junction kept 11 bases outside the gene matches. Germline CDR1 reads DFQATT; CDR2 reads SNEGSKA (reference sequence).

This chain connects TRBV15 to TRBJ1-4; no clear D. Germline lookup yields CDR1 LNHNV and CDR2 YYDKDF (reference sequence). The CDR3 length is 15 residues. Trimming took off 2 bases at V and 0 bases at J, with 7 bases between the two ends. The CDR3 spells CATSRNRATNEKLFF. The CDR3 DNA follows: TGTGCCACCAGCAGAAACAGAGCAACTAATGAAAAACTGTTTTTT.

This clonotype was counted a few times. The V and J genes are TRBV5-4 and TRBJ1-1; D not resolved. Germline V gene data show CDR1 as SGHNT and CDR2 as YYREEE (reference sequence). The CDR3 covers 12 residues. Trimming pared 6 bases from V and 0 bases from J, leaving 6 bases between. Here the CDR3 reads CASTDMNTEAFF. The CDR3 DNA sequence: TGTGCCAGCACCGACATGAACACTGAAGCTTTCTTT.